This T cell receptor beta chain was recovered during a study of blood T cell repertoires in COVID-19. Germline loops: CDR1 SEHNR, CDR2 FQNEAQ (reference sequence). The CDR3 is 18 amino acids. V lost 8 bases to trimming and J lost 0 bases; unmatched junction nucleotides: 15. This clone was seen only a few times. The method was immunoSEQ multiplex PCR; TCRdb's version includes in-frame clones alone and lacks a portion of them. The sample consists of around 370,000 clones, more than 75% of them appearing once. This chain connects TRBV7-9 to TRBJ1-3, with TRBD1 identical over 8 bases. The receptor comes from a woman between 18 and 29 years old who had recovered from COVID-19. Material for sequencing was PBMCs or T cells enriched from blood (not recorded which). The CDR3 sequence is CASGLRQGLGNSGNTIYF. The DNA for the CDR3 is TGTGCCAGCGGACTGAGACAGGGGCTGGGGAACTCTGGAAACACCATATATTTT.